These T cell receptor beta chains were read from a single sample in a study of T cells in Graves' hyperthyroidism and ophthalmopathy. TCRdb re-called the multiplex PCR reads through MiXCR, storing one row per CDR3 protein. The profile shows hundreds of thousands of distinct CDR3 sequences, more than 20% of them singletons. The sequenced sample consisted of blood. These receptors all come from a man aged 50 to 60 with Graves' hyperthyroidism. Both conserved end residues are part of each CDR3. Each record gives: CDR3 protein, V gene, J gene, D gene. The D gene is left open where the match is weak.

CASGVTGDPNEQFF	TRBV28	TRBJ2-1	NA
CASSATKRFGDNEQFF	TRBV28	TRBJ2-1	NA
CSVGTTETQYF	TRBV29-1	TRBJ2-5	NA
CASSHTGTEQFF	TRBV3-1	TRBJ2-1	NA
CASSLAGLAVYEQFF	TRBV7-2	NA	TRBD2
CASSPQGRNQPQHF	TRBV5-1	TRBJ1-5	NA
CASSSRDRASNTEAFF	TRBV11-3	TRBJ1-1	TRBD1
CASSSPGQGNTIYF	TRBV7-9	TRBJ1-3	TRBD1
CATSAATYGYTF	TRBV24-1	TRBJ1-2	NA
CATSPGQVGEQYF	TRBV15	TRBJ2-7	TRBD1
CASSDPTSGITYEQYF	TRBV7-2	TRBJ2-7	TRBD2
CASSPNDEQFF	TRBV18	TRBJ2-1	NA
CASSLGGSMETQYF	TRBV7-2	TRBJ2-5	NA
CASSRRLTGGEDEQYF	TRBV4-2	TRBJ2-7	TRBD1
CASSPGAASGNNEQFF	TRBV18	TRBJ2-1	TRBD2
CASMDGNQPQHF	TRBV28	TRBJ1-5	NA
CASSQAMRYEQYF	TRBV4-1	TRBJ2-7	NA
CASSDDNSYEQYF	TRBV24-1	TRBJ2-7	NA